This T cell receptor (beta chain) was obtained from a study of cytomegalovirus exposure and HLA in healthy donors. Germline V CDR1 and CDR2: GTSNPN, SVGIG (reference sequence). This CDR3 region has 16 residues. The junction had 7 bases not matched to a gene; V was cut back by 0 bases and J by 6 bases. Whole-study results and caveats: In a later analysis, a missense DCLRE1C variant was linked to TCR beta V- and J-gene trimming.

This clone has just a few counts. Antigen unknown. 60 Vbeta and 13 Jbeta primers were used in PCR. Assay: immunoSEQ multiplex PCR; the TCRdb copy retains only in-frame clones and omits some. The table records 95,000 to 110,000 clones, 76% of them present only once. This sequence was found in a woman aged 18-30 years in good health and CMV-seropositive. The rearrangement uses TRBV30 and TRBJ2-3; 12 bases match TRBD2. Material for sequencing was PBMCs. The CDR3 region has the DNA TGTGCCTGGAGTGTCGCCCGGACTAGCGGGACGGATACGCAGTATTTT. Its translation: CAWSVARTSGTDTQYF.